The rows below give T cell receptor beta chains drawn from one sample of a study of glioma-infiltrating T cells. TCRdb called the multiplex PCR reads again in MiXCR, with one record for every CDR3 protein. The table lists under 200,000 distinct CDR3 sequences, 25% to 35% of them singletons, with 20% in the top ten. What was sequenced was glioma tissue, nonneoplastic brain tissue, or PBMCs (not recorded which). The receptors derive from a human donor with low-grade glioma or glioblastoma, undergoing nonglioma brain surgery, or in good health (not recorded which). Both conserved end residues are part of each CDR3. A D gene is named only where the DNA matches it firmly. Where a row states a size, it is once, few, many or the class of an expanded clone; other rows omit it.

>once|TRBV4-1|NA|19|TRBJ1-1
CASSEGAPGGAGIVAEAFF
TGCGCCAGCAGCGAAGGAGCTCCAGGAGGGGCAGGCATCGTCGCTGAAGCTTTCTTT
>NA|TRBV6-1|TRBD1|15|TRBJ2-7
CATRGISGLVYEQYF
TGTGCCACCAGGGGGATCTCGGGGCTCGTCTACGAGCAGTACTTC
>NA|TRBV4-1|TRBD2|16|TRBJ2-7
CASSQEIAGGPGEQYF
TGCGCCAGCAGCCAAGAAATAGCGGGAGGGCCGGGCGAGCAGTACTTC
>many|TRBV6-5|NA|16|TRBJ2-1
CASSYSNRLGYNEQFF
TGTGCCAGCAGTTACTCGAACAGGCTCGGGTACAATGAGCAGTTCTTC
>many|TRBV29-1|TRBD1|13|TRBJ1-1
CSVLTGGAEGAFF
TGCAGCGTTCTGACAGGGGGCGCCGAAGGAGCTTTCTTT
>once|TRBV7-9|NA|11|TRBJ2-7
CASSHSYWQYF
TGTGCCAGCAGCCACAGCTACTGGCAGTACTTC
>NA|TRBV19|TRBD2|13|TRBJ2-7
CASSLAGAIEQYF
TGTGCCAGTAGTTTAGCGGGAGCGATCGAGCAGTACTTC
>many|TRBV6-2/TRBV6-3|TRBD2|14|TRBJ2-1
CASSLAGVSSEQFF
TGTGCCAGCAGTTTAGCGGGAGTAAGTAGTGAGCAGTTCTTC
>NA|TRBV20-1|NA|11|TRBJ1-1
CSAGPDTEAFF
TGCAGTGCTGGACCGGACACTGAAGCTTTCTTT
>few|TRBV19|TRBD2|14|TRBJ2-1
CASSIPGLANEQFF
TGTGCCAGTAGTATCCCGGGACTAGCCAATGAGCAGTTCTTC
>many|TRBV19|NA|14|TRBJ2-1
CASSIAGSGNEQFF
TGTGCCAGTAGTATAGCTGGGTCTGGCAATGAGCAGTTCTTC
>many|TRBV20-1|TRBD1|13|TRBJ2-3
CSAPGTGRSTQYF
TGCAGTGCGCCCGGGACAGGGAGGAGTACGCAGTATTTT
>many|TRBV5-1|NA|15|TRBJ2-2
CASSLVGLASGELFF
TGCGCCAGCAGCTTGGTTGGCCTAGCTTCTGGGGAGCTGTTTTTT
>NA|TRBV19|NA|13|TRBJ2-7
CASSIIGGYEQYF
TGTGCCAGTAGTATTATCGGGGGCTACGAGCAGTACTTC
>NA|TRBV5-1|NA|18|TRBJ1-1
CASSLFGTGDAMNTEAFF
TGCGCCAGCAGCTTGTTTGGTACAGGAGATGCCATGAACACTGAAGCTTTCTTT
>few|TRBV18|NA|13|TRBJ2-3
CASSPRFADTQYF
TGTGCCAGCTCACCAAGATTCGCAGATACGCAGTATTTT
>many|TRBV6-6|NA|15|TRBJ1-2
CASSYSTTAESGYTF
TGTGCCAGCAGTTACTCGACGACAGCCGAGTCGGGCTACACCTTC
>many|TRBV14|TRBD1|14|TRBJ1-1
CASSQITGVTEAFF
TGTGCCAGCAGCCAGATTACAGGGGTCACTGAAGCTTTCTTT
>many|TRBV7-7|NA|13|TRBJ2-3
CASSLDGSRTQYF
TGTGCTAGCAGCTTAGATGGTAGCAGAACGCAGTATTTT
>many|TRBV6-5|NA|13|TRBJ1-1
CASSYTENTEAFF
TGTGCCAGCAGTTACACAGAGAACACTGAAGCTTTCTTT
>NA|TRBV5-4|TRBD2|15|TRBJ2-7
CASSSAGGPVHEQYF
TGTGCCAGCAGCTCCGCGGGAGGGCCGGTCCACGAGCAGTACTTC
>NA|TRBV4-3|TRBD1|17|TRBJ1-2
CASSQGITGQGVRGYTF
TGCGCCAGCAGCCAAGGGATAACCGGACAGGGGGTGCGGGGCTACACCTTC
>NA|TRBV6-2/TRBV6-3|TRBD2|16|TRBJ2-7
CASSSIVGRAGNEQYF
TGTGCCAGCAGTTCGATCGTCGGGAGGGCCGGGAATGAGCAGTACTTC
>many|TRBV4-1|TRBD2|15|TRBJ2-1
CASSQGPGGPYEQFF
TGCGCCAGCAGCCAAGGTCCGGGAGGGCCGTATGAGCAGTTCTTC
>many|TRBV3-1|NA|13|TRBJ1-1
CASSQYTGIQAFF
TGTGCCAGCAGCCAGTATACCGGGATTCAAGCTTTCTTT
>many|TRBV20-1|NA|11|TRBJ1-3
CSAYAGNTIYF
TGCAGTGCGTACGCTGGAAACACCATATATTTT
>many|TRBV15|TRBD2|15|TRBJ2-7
CATSYGLADSYEQYF
TGTGCCACCAGCTACGGACTAGCTGACTCCTACGAGCAGTACTTC
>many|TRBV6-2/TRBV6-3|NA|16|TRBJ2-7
CASSYHAAGSTYEQYF
TGTGCCAGCAGTTACCATGCCGCGGGTTCTACCTACGAGCAGTACTTC
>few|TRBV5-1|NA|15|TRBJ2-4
CASSLITGDLKGQYF
TGCGCCAGCAGCCTTATTACAGGAGACCTTAAAGGACAGTACTTC
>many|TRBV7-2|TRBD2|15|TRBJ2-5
CASSPLRGRAQTQYF
TGTGCCAGCAGCCCCCTCCGCGGGAGGGCTCAGACCCAGTACTTC
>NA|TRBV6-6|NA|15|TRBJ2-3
CAISESGAGTGTQYF
TGTGCCATCAGTGAGTCCGGGGCCGGCACAGGTACGCAGTATTTT
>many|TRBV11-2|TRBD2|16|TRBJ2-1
CASSPSSGSSYNEQFF
TGTGCCAGCAGTCCTTCTAGCGGGAGCTCCTACAATGAGCAGTTCTTC
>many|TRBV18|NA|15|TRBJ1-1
CASSPQSARGTEAFF
TGTGCCAGCTCACCACAGAGCGCCCGGGGAACTGAAGCTTTCTTT
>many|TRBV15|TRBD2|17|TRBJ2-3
CATSREVLAGGSDTQYF
TGTGCCACCAGCAGAGAGGTCCTAGCGGGAGGATCAGATACGCAGTATTTT
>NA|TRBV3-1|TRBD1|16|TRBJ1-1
CASSTGGQKQPYEAFF
TGTGCCAGCAGCACGGGGGGACAGAAACAACCTTATGAAGCTTTCTTT
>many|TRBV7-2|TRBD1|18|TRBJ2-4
CASSLGAQGARGKNIQYF
TGTGCCAGCAGCTTAGGGGCCCAGGGGGCAAGGGGCAAAAACATTCAGTACTTC
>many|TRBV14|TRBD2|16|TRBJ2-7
CASSRIGTTDSYEQYF
TGTGCCAGCAGTCGCATAGGGACTACCGACTCCTACGAGCAGTACTTC
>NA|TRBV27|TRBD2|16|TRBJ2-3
CASSVSSGSYADTQYF
TGTGCCAGCAGCGTTTCTAGCGGGAGTTACGCAGATACGCAGTATTTT
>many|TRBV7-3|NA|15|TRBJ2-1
CASSPTTVPYNEQFF
TGTGCCAGCAGCCCAACTACCGTCCCCTACAATGAGCAGTTCTTC
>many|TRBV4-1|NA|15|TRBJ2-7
CASSQDSSGFYEQYF
TGCGCCAGCAGCCAAGATAGCTCAGGATTCTACGAGCAGTACTTC
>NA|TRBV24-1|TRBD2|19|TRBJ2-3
CATSDPGTSGIGSTHTQYF
TGTGCCACCAGTGATCCCGGGACTAGCGGTATAGGGAGCACACATACGCAGTATTTT
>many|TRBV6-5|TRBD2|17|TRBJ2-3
CASSYSGTSGNTDTQYF
TGTGCCAGCAGTTACTCTGGGACTAGCGGGAACACAGATACGCAGTATTTT
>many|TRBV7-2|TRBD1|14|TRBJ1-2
CASTSGTANYGYTF
TGTGCCAGCACCTCCGGGACAGCTAACTATGGCTACACCTTC
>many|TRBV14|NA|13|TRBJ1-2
CASSPFVEEGYTF
TGTGCCAGCAGCCCCTTCGTGGAGGAAGGCTACACCTTC
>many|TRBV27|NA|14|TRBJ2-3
CASSFNQGRNTQYF
TGTGCCAGCAGTTTTAACCAGGGAAGGAATACGCAGTATTTT
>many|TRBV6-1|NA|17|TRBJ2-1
CASSAPRQRSSYNEQFF
TGTGCCAGCAGTGCCCCCCGACAGCGAAGCTCCTACAATGAGCAGTTCTTC
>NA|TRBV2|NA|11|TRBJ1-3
CASSSGNNIYF
TGTGCCAGCAGTTCCGGAAACAACATATATTTT
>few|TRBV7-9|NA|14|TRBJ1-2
CASSEAVRQNGYTF
TGTGCCAGCAGCGAAGCGGTCAGGCAAAATGGCTACACCTTC
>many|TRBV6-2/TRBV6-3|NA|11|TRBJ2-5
CATAEQETQYF
TGTGCCACAGCAGAGCAAGAGACCCAGTACTTC
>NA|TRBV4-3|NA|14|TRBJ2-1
CASSQAGLINEQFF
TGCGCCAGCAGCCAAGCTGGCCTGATCAATGAGCAGTTCTTC
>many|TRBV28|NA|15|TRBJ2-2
CASSLLTANTGELFF
TGTGCCAGCAGTTTGCTTACAGCGAACACCGGGGAGCTGTTTTTT
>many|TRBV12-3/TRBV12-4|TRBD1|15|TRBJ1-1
CASNLRQGLNTEAFF
TGTGCCAGCAACCTTAGACAGGGGTTGAACACTGAAGCTTTCTTT
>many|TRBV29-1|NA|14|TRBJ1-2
CSVEGWDTSDGYTF
TGCAGCGTTGAAGGGTGGGACACTTCAGATGGCTACACCTTC
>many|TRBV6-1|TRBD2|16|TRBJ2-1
CASSYGLAGAYNEQFF
TGTGCCAGCAGTTATGGGTTGGCGGGAGCCTACAATGAGCAGTTCTTC
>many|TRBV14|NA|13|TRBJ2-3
CASSQVITDTQYF
TGTGCCAGCAGTCAAGTAATCACAGATACGCAGTATTTT